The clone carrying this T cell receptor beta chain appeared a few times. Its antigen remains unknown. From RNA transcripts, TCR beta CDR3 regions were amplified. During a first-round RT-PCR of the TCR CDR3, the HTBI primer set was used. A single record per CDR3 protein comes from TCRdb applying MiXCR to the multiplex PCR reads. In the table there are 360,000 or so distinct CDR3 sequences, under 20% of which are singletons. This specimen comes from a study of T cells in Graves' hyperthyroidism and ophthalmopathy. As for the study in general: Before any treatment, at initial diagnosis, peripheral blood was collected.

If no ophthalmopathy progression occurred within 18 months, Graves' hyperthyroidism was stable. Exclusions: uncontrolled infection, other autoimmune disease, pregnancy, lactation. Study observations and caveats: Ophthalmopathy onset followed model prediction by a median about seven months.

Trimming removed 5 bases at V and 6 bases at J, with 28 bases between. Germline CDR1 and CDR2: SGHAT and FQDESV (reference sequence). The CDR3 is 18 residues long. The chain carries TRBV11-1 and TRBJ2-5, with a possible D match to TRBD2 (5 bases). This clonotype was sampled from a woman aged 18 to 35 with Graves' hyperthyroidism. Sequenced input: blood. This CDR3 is CASSPDPFEGYDKQTQYF. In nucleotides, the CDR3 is TGTGCCAGCAGCCCGGATCCGTTTGAGGGTTACGACAAACAGACCCAGTACTTC.